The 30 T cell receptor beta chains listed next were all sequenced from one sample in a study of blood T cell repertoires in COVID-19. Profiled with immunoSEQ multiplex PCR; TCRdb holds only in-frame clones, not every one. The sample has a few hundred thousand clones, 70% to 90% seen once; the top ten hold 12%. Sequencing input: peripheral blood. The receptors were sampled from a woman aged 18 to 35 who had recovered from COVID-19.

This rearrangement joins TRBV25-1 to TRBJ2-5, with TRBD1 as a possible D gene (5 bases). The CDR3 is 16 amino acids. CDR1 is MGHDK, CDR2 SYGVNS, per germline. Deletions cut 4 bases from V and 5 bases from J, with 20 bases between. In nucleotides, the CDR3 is TGTGCCAGCAGTGGCAATCCACCCCAGGGTCGGGAGACCCAGTACTTC. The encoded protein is CASSGNPPQGRETQYF.

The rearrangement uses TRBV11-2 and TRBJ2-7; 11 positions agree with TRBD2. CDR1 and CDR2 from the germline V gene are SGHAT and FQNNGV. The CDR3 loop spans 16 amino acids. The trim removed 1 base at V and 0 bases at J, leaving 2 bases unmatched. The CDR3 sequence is CASSLVGTSGSYEQYF. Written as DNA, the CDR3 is TGTGCCAGCAGCTTAGTCGGGACTAGCGGCTCCTACGAGCAGTACTTC.

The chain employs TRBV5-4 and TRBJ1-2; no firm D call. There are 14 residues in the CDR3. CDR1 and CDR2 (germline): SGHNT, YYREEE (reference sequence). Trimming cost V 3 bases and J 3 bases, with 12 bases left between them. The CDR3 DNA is TGTGCCAGCAGCTCTTCGCCGGGGTACTATGGCTACACCTTC. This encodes CASSSSPGYYGYTF.

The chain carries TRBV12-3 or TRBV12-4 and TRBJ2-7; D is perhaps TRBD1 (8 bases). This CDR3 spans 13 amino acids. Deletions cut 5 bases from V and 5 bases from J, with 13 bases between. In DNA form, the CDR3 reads TGTGCCAGCAGTCGACAGGGGAGGGACGAGCAGTACTTC. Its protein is CASSRQGRDEQYF.

The CDR3 loop reads CASSLTLLETQYF. In DNA, the CDR3 is TGTGCCAGCAGCTTAACGTTACTAGAGACCCAGTACTTC. The rearrangement links TRBV7-3 to TRBJ2-5; no clear D gene. The V gene's germline CDR1 is SGHTA and CDR2 FQGTGA. Trimming pared 0 bases from V and 4 bases from J, leaving 6 bases between. The CDR3 is 13 residues long.

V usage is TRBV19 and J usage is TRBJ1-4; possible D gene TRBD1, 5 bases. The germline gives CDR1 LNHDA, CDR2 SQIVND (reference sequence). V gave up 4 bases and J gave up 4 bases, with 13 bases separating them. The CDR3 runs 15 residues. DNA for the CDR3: TGTGCCAGTAGTACCCATCGCCAGGGTAATGAAAAACTGTTTTTT. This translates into CASSTHRQGNEKLFF.

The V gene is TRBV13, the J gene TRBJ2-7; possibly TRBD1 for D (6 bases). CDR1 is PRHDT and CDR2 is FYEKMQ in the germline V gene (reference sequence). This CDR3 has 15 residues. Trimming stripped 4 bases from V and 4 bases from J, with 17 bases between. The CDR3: CASSSAGDAFYEQYF. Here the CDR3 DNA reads TGTGCCAGCAGCTCAGCAGGGGACGCGTTTTACGAGCAGTACTTC.

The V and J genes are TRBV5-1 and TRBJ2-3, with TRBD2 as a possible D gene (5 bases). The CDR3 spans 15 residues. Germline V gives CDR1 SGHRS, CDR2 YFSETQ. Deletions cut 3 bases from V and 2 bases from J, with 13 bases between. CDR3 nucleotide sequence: TGCGCCAGCAGCTCACCGGACTGGTACACAGATACGCAGTATTTT. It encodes CASSSPDWYTDTQYF.

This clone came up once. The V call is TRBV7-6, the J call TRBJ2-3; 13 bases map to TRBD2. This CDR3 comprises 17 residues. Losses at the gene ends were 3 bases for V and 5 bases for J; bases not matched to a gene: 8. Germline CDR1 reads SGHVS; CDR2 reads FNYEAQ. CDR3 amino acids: CASSLVGLAGSGDTQYF. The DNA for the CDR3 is TGTGCCAGCAGCTTGGTGGGACTAGCGGGATCCGGAGATACGCAGTATTTT.

The CDR3 DNA reads as TGCGCCAGCAGTCCCCCCCGAGGGGACAGCTCCTATAATTCACCCCTCCACTTT. It specifies CASSPPRGDSSYNSPLHF. The chain couples TRBV23-1 to TRBJ1-6; 7 bases fit TRBD1. TRBV23-1 is designated an ORF whose function remains uncertain. Unmatched junction bases numbered 9, after V lost 4 bases and J lost 0 bases. CDR3 length: 18 residues.

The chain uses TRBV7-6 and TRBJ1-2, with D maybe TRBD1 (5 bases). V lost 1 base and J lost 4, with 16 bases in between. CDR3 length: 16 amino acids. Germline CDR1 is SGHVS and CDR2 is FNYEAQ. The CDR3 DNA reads TGTGCCAGCAGCTTAGTACCCTTTCCGGGGGTCTATGGCTACACCTTC. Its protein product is CASSLVPFPGVYGYTF.

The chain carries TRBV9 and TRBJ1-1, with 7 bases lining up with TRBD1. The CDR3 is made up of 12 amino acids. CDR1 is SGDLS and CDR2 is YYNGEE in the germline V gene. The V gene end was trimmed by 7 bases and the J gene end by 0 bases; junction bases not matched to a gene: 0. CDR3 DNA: TGTGCCAGCGGACAGGTGAACACTGAAGCTTTCTTT. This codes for CASGQVNTEAFF.

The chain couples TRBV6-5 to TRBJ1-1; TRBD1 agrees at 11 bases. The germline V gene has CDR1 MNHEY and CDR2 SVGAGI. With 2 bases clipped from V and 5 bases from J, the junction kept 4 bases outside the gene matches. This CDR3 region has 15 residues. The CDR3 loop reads CASSYVGQGGTEAFF. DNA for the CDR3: TGTGCCAGCAGTTACGTGGGACAGGGGGGGACTGAAGCTTTCTTT.

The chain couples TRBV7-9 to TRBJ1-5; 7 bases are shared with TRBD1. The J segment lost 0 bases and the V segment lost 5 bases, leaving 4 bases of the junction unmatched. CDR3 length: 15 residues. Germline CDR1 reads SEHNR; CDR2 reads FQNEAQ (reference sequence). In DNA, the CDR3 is TGTGCCAGCAGCCCAGGGACAGATAGCAATCAGCCCCAGCATTTT. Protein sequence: CASSPGTDSNQPQHF.

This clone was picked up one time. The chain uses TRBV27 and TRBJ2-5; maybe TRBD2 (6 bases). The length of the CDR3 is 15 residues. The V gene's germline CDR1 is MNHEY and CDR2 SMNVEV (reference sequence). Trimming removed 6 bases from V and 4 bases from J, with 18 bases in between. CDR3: CASSDPGEAGETQYF. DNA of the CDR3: TGTGCCAGCAGCGATCCGGGGGAGGCGGGAGAGACCCAGTACTTC.

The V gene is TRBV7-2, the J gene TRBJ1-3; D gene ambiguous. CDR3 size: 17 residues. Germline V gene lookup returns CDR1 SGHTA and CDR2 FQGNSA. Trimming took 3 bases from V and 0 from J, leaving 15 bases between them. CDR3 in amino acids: CASSFVLRKFSGNTIYF. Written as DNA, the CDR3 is TGTGCCAGCAGCTTCGTACTCCGAAAGTTCTCTGGAAACACCATATATTTT.

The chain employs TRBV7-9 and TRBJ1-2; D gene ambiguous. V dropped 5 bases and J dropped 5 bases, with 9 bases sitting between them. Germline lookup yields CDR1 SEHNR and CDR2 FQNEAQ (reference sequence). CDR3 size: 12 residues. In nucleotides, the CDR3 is TGTGCCAGCAGCCCCGAGGTATATGGCTACACCTTC. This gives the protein CASSPEVYGYTF.

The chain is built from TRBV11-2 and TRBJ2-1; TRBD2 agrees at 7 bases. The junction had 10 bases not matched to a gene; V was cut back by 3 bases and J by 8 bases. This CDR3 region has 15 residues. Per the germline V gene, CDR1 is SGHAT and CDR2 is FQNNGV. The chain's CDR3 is CASSFSGIFSDEQFF. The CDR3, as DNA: TGTGCCAGCAGCTTCAGCGGGATTTTTTCGGATGAGCAGTTCTTC.

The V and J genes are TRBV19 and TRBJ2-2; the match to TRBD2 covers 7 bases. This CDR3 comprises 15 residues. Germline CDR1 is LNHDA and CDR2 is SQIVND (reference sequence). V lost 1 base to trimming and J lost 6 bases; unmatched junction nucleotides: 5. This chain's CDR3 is CASSIGGGMAGELFF. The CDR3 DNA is TGTGCCAGTAGTATAGGGGGAGGGATGGCCGGGGAGCTGTTTTTT.

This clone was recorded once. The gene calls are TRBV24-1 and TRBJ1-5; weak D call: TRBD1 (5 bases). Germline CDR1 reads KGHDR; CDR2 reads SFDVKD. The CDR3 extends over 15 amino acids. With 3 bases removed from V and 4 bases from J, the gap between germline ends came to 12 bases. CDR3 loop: CATSDVAGGNQPQHF. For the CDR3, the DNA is TGTGCCACCAGTGATGTCGCGGGGGGAAATCAGCCCCAGCATTTT.

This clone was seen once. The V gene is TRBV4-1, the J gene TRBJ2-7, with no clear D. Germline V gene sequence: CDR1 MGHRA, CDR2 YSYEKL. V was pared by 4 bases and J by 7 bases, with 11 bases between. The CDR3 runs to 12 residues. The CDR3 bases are TGCGCCAGCAGCCCCCGTGGCAGGGAGCAGTACTTC. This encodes CASSPRGREQYF.

Here the CDR3 DNA reads TGTGCCACCAGTGATTCGCCCGTCCCGGGGGTCCTTCCTGGGGCCAACGTCCTGACTTTC. This gives the protein CATSDSPVPGVLPGANVLTF. The chain joins TRBV24-1 to TRBJ2-6; maybe TRBD2 (6 bases). The CDR3 contains 20 residues. Germline loops: CDR1 KGHDR, CDR2 SFDVKD. Trimming stripped 2 bases from V and 2 bases from J, with 21 bases between.

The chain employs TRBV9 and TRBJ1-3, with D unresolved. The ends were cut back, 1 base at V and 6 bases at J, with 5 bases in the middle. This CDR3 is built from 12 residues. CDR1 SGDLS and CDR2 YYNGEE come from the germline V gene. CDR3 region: CASSVRENTIYF. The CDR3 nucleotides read TGTGCCAGCAGCGTACGGGAAAACACCATATATTTT.

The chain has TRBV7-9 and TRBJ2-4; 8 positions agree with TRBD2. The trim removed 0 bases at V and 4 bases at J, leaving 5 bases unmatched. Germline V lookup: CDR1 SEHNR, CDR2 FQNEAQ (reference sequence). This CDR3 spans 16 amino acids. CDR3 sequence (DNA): TGTGCCAGCAGCTTAGCAGGGATAGCGGGAAAAAACATTCAGTACTTC. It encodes CASSLAGIAGKNIQYF.

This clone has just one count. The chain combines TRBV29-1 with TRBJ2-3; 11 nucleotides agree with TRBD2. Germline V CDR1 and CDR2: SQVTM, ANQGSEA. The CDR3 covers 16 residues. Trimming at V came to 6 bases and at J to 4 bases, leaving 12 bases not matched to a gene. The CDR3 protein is CSVNSGRALVSDTQYF. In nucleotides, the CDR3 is TGCAGCGTCAATAGCGGGAGGGCCCTCGTGTCAGATACGCAGTATTTT.

CDR3 sequence (DNA): TGTGCCAGCAGTGATATGAGCGAAAGAGAGACCCAGTACTTC. Its protein is CASSDMSERETQYF. J is TRBJ2-5 and V is TRBV25-1; D gene unclear. Germline V CDR1 and CDR2: MGHDK, SYGVNS. Trimming cost V 3 bases and J 4 bases, with 12 bases left between them. This CDR3 contains 14 residues.

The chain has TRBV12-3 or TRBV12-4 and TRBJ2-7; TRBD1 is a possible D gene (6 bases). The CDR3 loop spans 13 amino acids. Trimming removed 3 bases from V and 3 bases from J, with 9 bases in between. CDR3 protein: CASSLDSGYEQYF. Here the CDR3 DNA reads TGTGCCAGCAGTTTGGACAGCGGCTACGAGCAGTACTTC.

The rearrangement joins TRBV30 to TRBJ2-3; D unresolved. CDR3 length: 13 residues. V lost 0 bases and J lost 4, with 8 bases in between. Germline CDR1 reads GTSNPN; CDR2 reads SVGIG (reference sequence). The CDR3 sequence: CAWSVVGPDTQYF. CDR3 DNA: TGTGCCTGGAGTGTGGTGGGCCCAGATACGCAGTATTTT. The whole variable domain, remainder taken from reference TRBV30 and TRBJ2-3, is SQTIHQWPATLVQPVGSPLSLECTVEGTSNPNLYWYRQAAGRGLQLLFYSVGIGQISSEVPQNLSASRPQDRQFILSSKKLLLSDSGFYLCAWSVVGPDTQYFGPGTRLTVL.

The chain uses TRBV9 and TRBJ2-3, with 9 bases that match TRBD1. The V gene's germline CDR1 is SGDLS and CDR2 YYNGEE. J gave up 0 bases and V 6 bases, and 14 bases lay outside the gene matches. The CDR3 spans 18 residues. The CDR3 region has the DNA TGTGCCAGCACCCAGACGTTCGGACAGGGGACTAGCACAGATACGCAGTATTTT. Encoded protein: CASTQTFGQGTSTDTQYF.

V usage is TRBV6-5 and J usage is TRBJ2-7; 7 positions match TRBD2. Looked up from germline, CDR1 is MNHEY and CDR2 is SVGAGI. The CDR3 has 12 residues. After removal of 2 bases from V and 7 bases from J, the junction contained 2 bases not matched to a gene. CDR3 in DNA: TGTGCCAGCAGTTACCAGGGAGGGGAGCAGTACTTC. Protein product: CASSYQGGEQYF.